This record covers a single T cell receptor beta chain. The antigen is undetermined. These data belong to a study of Graves' ophthalmopathy and Graves' hyperthyroidism. Study findings and constraints: Among expanded thyroid clonotypes above 0.001 frequency, most also occurred in blood.

The study amplified TCR beta CDR3 regions using RNA transcripts. Second-round multiplex PCR came after first-round RT-PCR with HTBI primers. TCRdb redid the calling of the multiplex PCR reads with MiXCR, one entry per CDR3 protein. The sample records some 250,000 distinct CDR3 sequences, 45% to 55% being singletons. The germline V gene has CDR1 SEHNR and CDR2 FQNEAQ (reference sequence). The CDR3 is made up of 14 amino acids. Trimming removed 1 base from V and 4 bases from J, with 10 bases in between. This sequence joins TRBV7-9 and TRBJ1-1, with D unclear. The receptor's source is an adult man with Graves' ophthalmopathy. The sequenced material came from peripheral blood. This chain's CDR3 is CASSLGVVGTEAFF. For the CDR3, the DNA is TGTGCCAGCAGCTTAGGGGTGGTAGGCACTGAAGCTTTCTTT.